Shown below are 24 T cell receptor beta chains from a single sample sequenced in a study of cytotoxic CD8 clonotypes in ibrutinib-treated CLL. Method: immunoSEQ multiplex PCR; TCRdb's copy keeps in-frame clones and lacks some. The table records some 150,000 clones, approximately 80% of them present only once. The specimen was PBMCs, collected after 12 months of ibrutinib treatment. These receptors all stem from a human donor with chronic lymphocytic leukemia.

This rearrangement joins TRBV10-3 to TRBJ1-1; 9 positions match TRBD1. CDR1 ENHRY and CDR2 SYGVKD come from the germline V gene. The CDR3 runs 14 residues. V lost 6 bases, J lost 4 bases, and 6 bases stayed unmatched. CDR3 in DNA: TGTGCCATCAGCGCGGACAGGGGAGGCACTGAAGCTTTCTTT. Protein sequence: CAISADRGGTEAFF.

This clone came up a few times. This chain uses TRBV29-1 with TRBJ1-2; D unresolved. Trimming cost V 4 bases and J 2 bases, with 5 bases left between them. Germline V gene data show CDR1 as SQVTM and CDR2 as ANQGSEA. The CDR3 is 11 residues long. CDR3 coding DNA: TGCAGCGTTGTAATCAACTATGGCTACACCTTC. This translates into CSVVINYGYTF.

This chain links TRBV4-1 with TRBJ2-7; 10 bases fit TRBD1. The germline V gene has CDR1 MGHRA and CDR2 YSYEKL. This CDR3 region has 15 residues. Trimming removed 3 bases from V and 6 bases from J; junction bases left unmatched: 8. CDR3 coding DNA: TGCGCCAGCAGCCAGAGTGGGACAGGGGTTGCCGAGCAGTACTTC. As protein: CASSQSGTGVAEQYF.

This clone was counted between two and nine times. V and J are TRBV9 and TRBJ2-5; 9 bases match TRBD1. CDR1 and CDR2 (germline): SGDLS, YYNGEE. This CDR3 is 16 amino acids long. V lost 4 bases to trimming and J lost 5 bases; unmatched junction nucleotides: 12. This chain's CDR3 is CASSLTGGGIGETQYF. The CDR3 DNA is TGTGCCAGCAGCTTAACAGGGGGCGGGATTGGTGAGACCCAGTACTTC.

This clone showed up just once. V gene TRBV4-1 combines with J gene TRBJ2-1; 7 nucleotides agree with TRBD2. The V gene end was trimmed by 5 bases and the J gene end by 8 bases; junction bases not matched to a gene: 9. In germline, CDR1 is MGHRA, CDR2 YSYEKL. The CDR3 spans 14 residues. Here the CDR3 reads CASSSQAGPHEQFF. In nucleotides, the CDR3 is TGCGCCAGCAGCTCGCAAGCGGGGCCCCATGAGCAGTTCTTC.

This clone was recorded once. This chain links TRBV18 with TRBJ1-4; 7 bases agree with TRBD1. Losses at the gene ends were 6 bases for V and 17 bases for J; bases not matched to a gene: 9. This CDR3 comprises 11 residues. Germline V gene sequence: CDR1 KGHSH, CDR2 LQKENI. The CDR3 coding sequence is TGTGCCAGCTCCCTTACGGGACAGTGCTTTTTT. Translating gives CASSLTGQCFF. The full variable domain, completed using reference TRBV18 and TRBJ1-4, is NAGVMQNPRHLVRRRGQEARLRCSPMKGHSHVYWYRQLPEEGLKFMVYLQKENIIDESGMPKERFSAEFPKEGPSILRIQQVVRGDSAAYFCASSLTGQCFFGSGTQLSVL.

CDR3 nucleotides: TGTGCCTGGAGTTTTACAGAATCCGAATACGAGCAGTACTTC. Encoded protein: CAWSFTESEYEQYF. The rearrangement joins TRBV30 to TRBJ2-7, with D unresolved. V was trimmed by 2 bases and J by 4 bases, leaving 15 bases between them. The CDR3 runs 14 residues. In germline, CDR1 is GTSNPN, CDR2 SVGIG (reference sequence).

The gene calls are TRBV4-1 and TRBJ2-7; 7 positions match TRBD1. The CDR3 extends over 16 amino acids. After removal of 3 bases from V and 5 bases from J, the junction contained 13 bases not matched to a gene. Germline-derived CDR1 and CDR2 are MGHRA and YSYEKL. In nucleotides, the CDR3 is TGCGCCAGCAGCCAGCGTTTGACAGGGTGGCATCACGAGCAGTACTTC. Its protein product is CASSQRLTGWHHEQYF.

The rearrangement uses TRBV4-1 and TRBJ1-6; possible D gene TRBD1, 6 bases. This CDR3 is 16 amino acids long. CDR1 and CDR2 from the germline V gene are MGHRA and YSYEKL. The V and J ends lost 4 bases and 7 bases respectively, with 17 bases between them. CDR3 protein: CASSPGHNPSNSPLHF. The CDR3 bases are TGCGCCAGCAGCCCGGGACATAACCCCTCAAATTCACCCCTCCACTTT.

The chain is built from TRBV10-3 and TRBJ2-5; the match to TRBD1 covers 8 bases. The CDR3 covers 15 residues. Germline CDR1 ENHRY, CDR2 SYGVKD. The V gene end was trimmed by 7 bases and the J gene end by 5 bases; junction bases not matched to a gene: 12. Here the CDR3 reads CAINGQGGKLETQYF. DNA of the CDR3: TGTGCCATCAATGGACAGGGAGGCAAGTTGGAGACCCAGTACTTC.

This sequence joins TRBV9 and TRBJ2-2; tentatively, D is TRBD2 (5 bases). The V end was cut by 0 bases, the J end by 0 bases, with 6 bases between. Germline CDR1 reads SGDLS; CDR2 reads YYNGEE. This CDR3 has 15 residues. The CDR3 loop is CASSVEGANTGELFF. CDR3 nucleotides: TGTGCCAGCAGCGTAGAGGGAGCGAACACCGGGGAGCTGTTTTTT. Full variable domain (outside the CDR3, taken from reference TRBV9 and TRBJ2-2): DSGVTQTPKHLITATGQRVTLRCSPRSGDLSVYWYQQSLDQGLQFLIQYYNGEERAKGNILERFSAQQFPDLHSELNLSSLELGDSALYFCASSVEGANTGELFFGEGSRLTVL.

The chain joins TRBV6-5 to TRBJ2-7; tentative D call: TRBD1 (6 bases). Trimming took 6 bases from V and 0 from J, leaving 12 bases between them. Germline V CDR1 and CDR2: MNHEY, SVGAGI. The length of the CDR3 is 14 residues. CDR3 DNA: TGTGCCAGCAGACCCCAGGGGAACTCCTACGAGCAGTACTTC. Residues: CASRPQGNSYEQYF.

The chain recombines TRBV4-3 with TRBJ2-7; 11 bases align to TRBD2. This CDR3 region has 17 residues. V shed 0 bases, J shed 7 bases, and the junction held 11 bases outside the gene matches. Germline V gene sequence: CDR1 LGHNA, CDR2 YSLEER. The DNA for the CDR3 is TGCGCCAGCAGCCAAGATTCACTAGCGGGAGTAACGGGGGAGCAGTACTTC. This encodes CASSQDSLAGVTGEQYF.

This clone occurred once. The chain carries TRBV7-9 and TRBJ1-4; D is undetermined. The CDR3 is made up of 15 amino acids. Germline CDR1 and CDR2: SEHNR and FQNEAQ (reference sequence). With 5 bases removed from V and 2 bases from J, the gap between germline ends came to 12 bases. CDR3 nucleotides: TGTGCCAGCAGCCCACAGAAAGCTACTAATGAAAAACTGTTTTTT. Translating it yields CASSPQKATNEKLFF.

The rearrangement uses TRBV6-5 and TRBJ1-1; 8 nucleotides match TRBD1. Looked up from germline, CDR1 is MNHEY and CDR2 is SVGAGI. The V segment lost 5 bases and the J segment 5 bases; nucleotides outside the gene matches: 10. The CDR3 spans 15 residues. CDR3 sequence: CASSTGQGGETEAFF. The CDR3 coding sequence is TGTGCCAGCAGTACCGGACAGGGTGGTGAGACTGAAGCTTTCTTT.

J is TRBJ2-7 and V is TRBV5-1; tentatively, D is TRBD2 (6 bases). V lost 3 bases and J lost 2, with 15 bases in between. The CDR3 covers 15 residues. CDR1 is SGHRS, CDR2 YFSETQ, per germline. CDR3 protein: CASSSRGTGAYEQYF. CDR3 in DNA: TGCGCCAGCAGCTCGCGAGGAACGGGGGCCTACGAGCAGTACTTC.

This rearrangement joins TRBV6-5 to TRBJ2-3; 8 nucleotides match TRBD1. There are 14 residues in the CDR3. Germline CDR1 reads MNHEY; CDR2 reads SVGAGI. J was trimmed by 7 bases and V by 2 bases; bases with no gene match: 5. CDR3 sequence (DNA): TGTGCCAGCAGTTACGACAGGGGAGAGAATACGCAGTATTTT. It encodes CASSYDRGENTQYF.

This chain connects TRBV28 to TRBJ1-4; D uncertain. Trimming took off 6 bases at V and 5 bases at J, with 4 bases between the two ends. The CDR3 totals 11 residues. Germline V gene data show CDR1 as MDHEN and CDR2 as SYDVKM. The CDR3 spells CASRINEKLFF. The CDR3 nucleotides read TGTGCCAGCAGGATCAATGAAAAACTGTTTTTT.

Comment on this clone: The sample contains more than one DNA sequence encoding this CDR3. The V and J genes are TRBV4-3 and TRBJ1-5; no clear D. Trimming shortened V by 0 bases and J by 4 bases, and 10 bases separated the two germline ends. The CDR3 is 15 amino acids. The germline V gene has CDR1 LGHNA and CDR2 YSLEER. CDR3 protein: CASSQDANSNQPQHF. The CDR3 nucleotides are TGCGCCAGCAGCCAAGATGCTAACAGTAATCAGCCCCAGCATTTT.

V and J are TRBV10-3 and TRBJ2-7; 8 nucleotides line up with TRBD1. The CDR3 loop spans 14 amino acids. The germline CDR1 and CDR2 sequences are ENHRY and SYGVKD. Germline trimming cut 8 bases from V and 1 base from J; bases unmatched to any gene: 7. CDR3 protein: CAIGWTGSSYEQYF. The CDR3 DNA reads TGTGCCATCGGGTGGACAGGGAGTTCCTACGAGCAGTACTTC.

The chain combines TRBV27 with TRBJ2-5, with no clear D. V gave up 8 bases and J gave up 2 bases, with 9 bases separating them. In germline, CDR1 is MNHEY, CDR2 SMNVEV (reference sequence). CDR3 length: 12 residues. CDR3 in amino acids: CASGRVQETQYF. The CDR3 DNA reads as TGTGCCAGCGGCCGGGTTCAAGAGACCCAGTACTTC.

The V call is TRBV5-8, the J call TRBJ2-7; 11 bases fit TRBD2. The CDR3 runs 15 residues. Trimming took 1 base from V and 6 from J; bases not matched to a gene: 6. The germline gives CDR1 SGHTS, CDR2 YDEGEE. The CDR3 protein is CASSLFSGRVGEQYF. The DNA of the CDR3 is TGTGCCAGCAGCTTGTTTAGCGGGAGGGTAGGCGAGCAGTACTTC.

This clone was seen only a few times. The V gene is TRBV7-7, the J gene TRBJ2-3; 9 bases line up with TRBD1. Germline CDR1 and CDR2: SSHAT and FNYEAQ (reference sequence). V lost 5 bases to trimming and J lost 4 bases; unmatched junction nucleotides: 7. This CDR3 has 15 residues. The CDR3 DNA reads as TGTGCCAGCAGCACCGGACAGGGGTGGGCAGATACGCAGTATTTT. The encoded protein is CASSTGQGWADTQYF. The complete variable domain, with remaining parts taken from reference TRBV7-7 and TRBJ2-3, reads GAGVSQSPRYKVTKRGQDVTLRCDPISSHATLYWYQQALGQGPEFLTYFNYEAQPDKSGLPSDRFSAERPEGSISTLTIQRTEQRDSAMYRCASSTGQGWADTQYFGPGTRLTVL.

V usage is TRBV11-2 and J usage is TRBJ2-2; D possibly corresponds to TRBD1 (5 bases). The CDR3 runs 13 residues. The V gene's germline CDR1 is SGHAT and CDR2 FQNNGV. V lost 1 base, J lost 6 bases, and 6 bases lay in between. CDR3 coding DNA: TGTGCCAGCAGCTTAGGGGGCGCCGGGGAGCTGTTTTTT. It translates to CASSLGGAGELFF.